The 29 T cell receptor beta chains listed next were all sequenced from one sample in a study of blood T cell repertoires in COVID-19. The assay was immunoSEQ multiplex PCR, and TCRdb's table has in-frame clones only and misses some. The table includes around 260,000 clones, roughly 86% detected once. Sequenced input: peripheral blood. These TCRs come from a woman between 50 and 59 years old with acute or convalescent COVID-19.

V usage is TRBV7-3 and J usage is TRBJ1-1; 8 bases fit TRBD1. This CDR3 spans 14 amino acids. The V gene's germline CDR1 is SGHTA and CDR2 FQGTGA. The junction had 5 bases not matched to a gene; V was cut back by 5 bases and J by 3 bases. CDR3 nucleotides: TGTGCCAGCAGCGTCGGGACAGGAGACACTGAAGCTTTCTTT. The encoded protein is CASSVGTGDTEAFF.

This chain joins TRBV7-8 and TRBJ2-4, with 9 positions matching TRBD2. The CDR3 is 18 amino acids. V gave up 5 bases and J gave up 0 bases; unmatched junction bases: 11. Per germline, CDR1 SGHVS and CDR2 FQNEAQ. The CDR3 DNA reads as TGTGCCAGCAGCCGACCCCCTAGCGGGAATCTAGCCAAAAACATTCAGTACTTC. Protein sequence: CASSRPPSGNLAKNIQYF.

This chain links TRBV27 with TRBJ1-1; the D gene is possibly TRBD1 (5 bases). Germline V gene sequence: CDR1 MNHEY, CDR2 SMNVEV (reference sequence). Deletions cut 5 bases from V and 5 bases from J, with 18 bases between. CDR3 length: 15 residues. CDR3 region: CASSPGDFRGTEAFF. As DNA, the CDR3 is TGTGCCAGCAGTCCGGGGGACTTCCGGGGGACTGAAGCTTTCTTT.

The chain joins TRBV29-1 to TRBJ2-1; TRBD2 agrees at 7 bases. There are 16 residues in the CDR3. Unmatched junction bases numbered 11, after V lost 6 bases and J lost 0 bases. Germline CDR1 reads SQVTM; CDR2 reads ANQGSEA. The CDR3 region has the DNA TGCAGCGTCGTCCGGGCGGGACTAAGCTCCTACAATGAGCAGTTCTTC. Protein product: CSVVRAGLSSYNEQFF.

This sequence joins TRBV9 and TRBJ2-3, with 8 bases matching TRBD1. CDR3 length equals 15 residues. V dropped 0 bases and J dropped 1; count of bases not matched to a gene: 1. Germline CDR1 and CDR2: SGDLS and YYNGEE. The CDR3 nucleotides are TGTGCCAGCAGCGTAGAGACAGGGGGCACAGATACGCAGTATTTT. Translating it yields CASSVETGGTDTQYF.

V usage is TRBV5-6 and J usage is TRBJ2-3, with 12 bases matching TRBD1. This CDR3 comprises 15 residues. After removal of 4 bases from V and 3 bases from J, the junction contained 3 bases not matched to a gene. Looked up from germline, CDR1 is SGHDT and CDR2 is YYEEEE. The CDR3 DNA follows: TGTGCCAGCAGCCGGGACAGGGGGCGAACAGATACGCAGTATTTT. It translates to CASSRDRGRTDTQYF.

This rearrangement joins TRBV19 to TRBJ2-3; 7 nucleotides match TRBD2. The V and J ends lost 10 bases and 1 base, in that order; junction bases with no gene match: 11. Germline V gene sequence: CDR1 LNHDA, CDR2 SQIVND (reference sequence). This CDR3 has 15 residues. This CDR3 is CATKGREWGTDTQYF. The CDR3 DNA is TGTGCCACCAAGGGGCGGGAGTGGGGCACAGATACGCAGTATTTT.

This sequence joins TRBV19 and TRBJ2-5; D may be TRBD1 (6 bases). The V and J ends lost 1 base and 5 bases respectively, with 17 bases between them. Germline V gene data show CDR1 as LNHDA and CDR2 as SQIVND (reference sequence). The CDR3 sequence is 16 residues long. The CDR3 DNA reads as TGTGCCAGTAGTATAGGGGCCGGGACATACGGGGAGACCCAGTACTTC. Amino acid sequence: CASSIGAGTYGETQYF.

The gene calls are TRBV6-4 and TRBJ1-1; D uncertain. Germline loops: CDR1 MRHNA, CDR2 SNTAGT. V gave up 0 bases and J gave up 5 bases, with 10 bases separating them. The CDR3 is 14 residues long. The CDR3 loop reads CASSDSSRGTEAFF. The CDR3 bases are TGTGCCAGCAGTGACTCGAGTCGGGGAACTGAAGCTTTCTTT.

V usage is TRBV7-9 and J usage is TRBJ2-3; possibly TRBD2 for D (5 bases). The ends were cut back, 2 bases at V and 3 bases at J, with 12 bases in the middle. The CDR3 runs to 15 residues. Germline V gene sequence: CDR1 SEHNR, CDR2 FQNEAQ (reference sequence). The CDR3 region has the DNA TGTGCCAGCAGCTTATGGGAGCGGCCGACAGATACGCAGTATTTT. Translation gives CASSLWERPTDTQYF.

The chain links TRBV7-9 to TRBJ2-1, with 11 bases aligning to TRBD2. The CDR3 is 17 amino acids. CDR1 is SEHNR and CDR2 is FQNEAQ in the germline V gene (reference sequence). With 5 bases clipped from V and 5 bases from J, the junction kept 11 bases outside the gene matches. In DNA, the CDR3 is TGTGCCAGCAGCAGGCAATGGGGGACTAGCGGTAACAATGAGCAGTTCTTC. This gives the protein CASSRQWGTSGNNEQFF.

Here the CDR3 DNA reads TGTGCCAGCAGTTTCACAGGGGAAGGTTCCTACGAGCAGTACTTC. Encoded protein: CASSFTGEGSYEQYF. The chain is built from TRBV28 and TRBJ2-7; 7 bases align to TRBD1. The CDR3 runs to 15 residues. Trimming cost V 3 bases and J 1 base; bases outside gene matches: 6. Germline V gene data show CDR1 as MDHEN and CDR2 as SYDVKM.

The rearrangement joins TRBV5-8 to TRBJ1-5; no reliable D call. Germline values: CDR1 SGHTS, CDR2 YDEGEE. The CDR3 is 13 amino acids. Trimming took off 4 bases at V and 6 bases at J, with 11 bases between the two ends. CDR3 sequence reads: CASSSGTSQPQHF. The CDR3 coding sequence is TGTGCCAGCAGCAGTGGCACAAGTCAGCCCCAGCATTTT.

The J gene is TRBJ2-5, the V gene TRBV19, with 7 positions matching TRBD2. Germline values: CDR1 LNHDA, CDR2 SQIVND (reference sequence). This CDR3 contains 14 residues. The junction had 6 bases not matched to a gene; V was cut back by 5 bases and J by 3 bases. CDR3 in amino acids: CASSPSREEETQYF. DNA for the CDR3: TGTGCCAGTAGTCCCAGCCGGGAGGAAGAGACCCAGTACTTC.

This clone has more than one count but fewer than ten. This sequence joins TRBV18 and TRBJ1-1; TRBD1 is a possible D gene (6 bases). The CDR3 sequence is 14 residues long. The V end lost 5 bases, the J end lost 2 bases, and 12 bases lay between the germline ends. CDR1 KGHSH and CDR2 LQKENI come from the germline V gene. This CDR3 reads CASSTWTENTEAFF. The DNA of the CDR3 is TGTGCCAGCTCAACATGGACAGAAAACACTGAAGCTTTCTTT. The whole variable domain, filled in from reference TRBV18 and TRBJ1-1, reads NAGVMQNPRHLVRRRGQEARLRCSPMKGHSHVYWYRQLPEEGLKFMVYLQKENIIDESGMPKERFSAEFPKEGPSILRIQQVVRGDSAAYFCASSTWTENTEAFFGQGTRLTVV.

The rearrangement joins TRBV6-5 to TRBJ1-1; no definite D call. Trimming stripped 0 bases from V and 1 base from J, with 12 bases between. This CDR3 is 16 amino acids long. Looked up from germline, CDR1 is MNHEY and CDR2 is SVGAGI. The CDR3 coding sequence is TGTGCCAGCAGTTACTCGACTGGGGAGGCGAACACTGAAGCTTTCTTT. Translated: CASSYSTGEANTEAFF.

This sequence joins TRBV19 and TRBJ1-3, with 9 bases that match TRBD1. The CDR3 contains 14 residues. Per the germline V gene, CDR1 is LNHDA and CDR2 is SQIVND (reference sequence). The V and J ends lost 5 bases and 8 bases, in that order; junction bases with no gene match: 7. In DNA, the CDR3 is TGTGCCAGTAGTCTAACAGGGGGCGCGGACACCATATATTTT. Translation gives CASSLTGGADTIYF.

The CDR3 is CASSGGRRNTGELFF. The CDR3 nucleotides read TGTGCCAGCAGCGGGGGGCGCCGGAACACCGGGGAGCTGTTTTTT. The chain couples TRBV9 to TRBJ2-2, with D perhaps TRBD1 (6 bases). V was trimmed by 3 bases and J by 1 base, leaving 10 bases between them. Germline CDR1 reads SGDLS; CDR2 reads YYNGEE. The CDR3 runs 15 residues.

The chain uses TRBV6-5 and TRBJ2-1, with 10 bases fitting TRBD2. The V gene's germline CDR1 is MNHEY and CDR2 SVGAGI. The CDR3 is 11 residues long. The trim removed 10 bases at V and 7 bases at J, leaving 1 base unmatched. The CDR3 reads CATAGGNEQFF. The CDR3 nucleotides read TGTGCCACAGCGGGGGGGAATGAGCAGTTCTTC.

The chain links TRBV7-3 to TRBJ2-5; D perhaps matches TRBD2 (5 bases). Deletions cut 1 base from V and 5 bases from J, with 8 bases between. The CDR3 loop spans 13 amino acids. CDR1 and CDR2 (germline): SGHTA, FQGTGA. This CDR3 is CASSLNGKETQYF. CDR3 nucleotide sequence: TGTGCCAGCAGCTTAAACGGGAAGGAGACCCAGTACTTC. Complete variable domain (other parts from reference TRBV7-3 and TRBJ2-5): GAGVSQTPSNKVTEKGKYVELRCDPISGHTALYWYRQSLGQGPEFLIYFQGTGAADDSGLPNDRFFAVRPEGSVSTLKIQRTERGDSAVYLCASSLNGKETQYFGPGTRLLVL.

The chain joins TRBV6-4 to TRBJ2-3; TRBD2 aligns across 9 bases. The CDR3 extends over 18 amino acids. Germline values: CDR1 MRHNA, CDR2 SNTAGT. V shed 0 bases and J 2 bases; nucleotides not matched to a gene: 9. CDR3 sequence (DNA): TGTGCCAGCAGTGACTCTGGACTAGCGCGTAACCCCACAGATACGCAGTATTTT. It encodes CASSDSGLARNPTDTQYF.

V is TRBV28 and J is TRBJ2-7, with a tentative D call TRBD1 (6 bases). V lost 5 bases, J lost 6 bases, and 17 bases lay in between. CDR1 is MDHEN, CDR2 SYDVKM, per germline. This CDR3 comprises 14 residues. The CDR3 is CASSAWTDPSEQYF. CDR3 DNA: TGTGCCAGCAGTGCATGGACAGACCCTAGCGAGCAGTACTTC.

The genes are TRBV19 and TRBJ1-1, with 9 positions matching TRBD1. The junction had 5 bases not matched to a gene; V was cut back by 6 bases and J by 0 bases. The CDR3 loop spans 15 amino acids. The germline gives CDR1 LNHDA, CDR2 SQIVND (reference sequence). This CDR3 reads CASSPWDRVNTEAFF. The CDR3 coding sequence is TGTGCCAGTAGCCCTTGGGACAGGGTGAACACTGAAGCTTTCTTT.

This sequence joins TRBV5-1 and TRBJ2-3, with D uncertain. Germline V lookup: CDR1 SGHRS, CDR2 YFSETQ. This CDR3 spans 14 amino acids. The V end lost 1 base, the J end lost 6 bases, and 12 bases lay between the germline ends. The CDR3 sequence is CASSLSTVGDTQYF. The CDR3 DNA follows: TGCGCCAGCAGCTTGTCAACAGTTGGGGATACGCAGTATTTT.

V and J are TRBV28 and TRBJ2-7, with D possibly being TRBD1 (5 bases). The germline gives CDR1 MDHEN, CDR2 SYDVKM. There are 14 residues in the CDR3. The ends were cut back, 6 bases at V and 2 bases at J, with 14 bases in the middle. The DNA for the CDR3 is TGTGCCAGCAGGCCGGACATCTTTACCTACGAGCAGTACTTC. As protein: CASRPDIFTYEQYF.

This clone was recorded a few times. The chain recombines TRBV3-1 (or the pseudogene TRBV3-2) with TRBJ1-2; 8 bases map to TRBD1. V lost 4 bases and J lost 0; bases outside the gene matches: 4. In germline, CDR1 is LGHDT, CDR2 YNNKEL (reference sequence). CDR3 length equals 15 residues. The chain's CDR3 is CASSPGQETNYGYTF. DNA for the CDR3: TGTGCCAGCAGCCCGGGACAGGAGACTAACTATGGCTACACCTTC.

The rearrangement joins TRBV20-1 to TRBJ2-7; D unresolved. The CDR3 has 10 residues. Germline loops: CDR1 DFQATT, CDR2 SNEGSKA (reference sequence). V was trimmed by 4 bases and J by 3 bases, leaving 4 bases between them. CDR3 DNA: TGCAGTGCTACAAACTACGAGCAGTACTTC. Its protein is CSATNYEQYF.

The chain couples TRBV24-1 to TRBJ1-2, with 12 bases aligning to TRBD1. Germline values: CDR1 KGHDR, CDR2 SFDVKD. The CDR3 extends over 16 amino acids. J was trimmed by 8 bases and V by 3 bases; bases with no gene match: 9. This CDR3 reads CATSDRPGTGGDGYTF. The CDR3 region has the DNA TGTGCCACCAGTGATCGGCCCGGGACAGGGGGCGACGGCTACACCTTC.

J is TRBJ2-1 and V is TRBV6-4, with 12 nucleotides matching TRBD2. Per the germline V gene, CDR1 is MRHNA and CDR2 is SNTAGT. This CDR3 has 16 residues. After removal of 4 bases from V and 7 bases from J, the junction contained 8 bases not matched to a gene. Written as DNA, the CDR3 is TGTGCCAGCAGTGTGAAGACTAGCGGGAGAGGAAATGAGCAGTTCTTC. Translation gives CASSVKTSGRGNEQFF.